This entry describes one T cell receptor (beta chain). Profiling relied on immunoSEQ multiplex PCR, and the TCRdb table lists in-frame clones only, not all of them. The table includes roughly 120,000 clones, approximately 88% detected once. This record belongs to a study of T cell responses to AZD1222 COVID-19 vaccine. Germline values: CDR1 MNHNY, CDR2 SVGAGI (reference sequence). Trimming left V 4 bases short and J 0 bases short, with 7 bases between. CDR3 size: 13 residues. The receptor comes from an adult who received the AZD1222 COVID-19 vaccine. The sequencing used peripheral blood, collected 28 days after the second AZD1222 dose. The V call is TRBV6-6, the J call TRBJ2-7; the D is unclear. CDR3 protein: CASSSVSSYEQYF. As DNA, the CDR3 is TGTGCCAGCAGTTCTGTCAGCTCCTACGAGCAGTACTTC.